Each of the 26 T cell receptor beta chains below was sequenced from the same sample in a study of blood T cell repertoires in COVID-19. Sequenced by immunoSEQ multiplex PCR; TCRdb stores in-frame clones only, minus some. The table lists some 320,000 clones, roughly 86% of them singletons. Specimen: peripheral blood. The receptors stem from a woman younger than 45 with COVID-19, enrolled during active disease.

This chain links TRBV24-1 with TRBJ2-7; TRBD1 might be the D (6 bases). CDR1 KGHDR and CDR2 SFDVKD come from the germline V gene. V was cut by 2 bases and J by 2 bases, with 9 bases left in between. The CDR3 consists of 14 residues. CDR3 residues: CATSDSDRPYEQYF. The CDR3 nucleotides read TGTGCCACCAGTGATTCGGACAGACCCTACGAGCAGTACTTC.

This clone showed up just a few times. J is TRBJ1-1 and V is TRBV5-1; 9 bases fit TRBD1. The CDR3 loop spans 13 amino acids. Germline CDR1 SGHRS, CDR2 YFSETQ. The junction had 5 bases not matched to a gene; V was cut back by 4 bases and J by 7 bases. The CDR3 region has the DNA TGCGCCAGCAGCCGAACAGGGGGCGGTGAAGCTTTCTTT. This encodes CASSRTGGGEAFF.

Turning to this clone: Lacking the conserved final phenylalanine or tryptophan, this CDR3 likely reflects a read error. The DNA is left out, because the CDR3 cannot be placed on it with certainty; the CDR3 is given as TCRdb lists it. The chain is built from TRBV20-1 and TRBJ1-4; the table's D call TRBD1 went unverified against the DNA. The germline CDR1 and CDR2 sequences are DFQATT and SNEGSKA (reference sequence). The CDR3 is made up of 10 amino acids, end residues included. The CDR3 sequence: CSAATIGRQP.

This chain uses TRBV9 with TRBJ2-3, with 9 bases that match TRBD2. The CDR3 is 14 residues long. Germline V gene sequence: CDR1 SGDLS, CDR2 YYNGEE. The V gene end was trimmed by 5 bases and the J gene end by 2 bases; junction bases not matched to a gene: 3. In DNA, the CDR3 is TGTGCCAGCAGGGCGGGGGGGCCCACAGATACGCAGTATTTT. Protein: CASRAGGPTDTQYF.

V is TRBV19 and J is TRBJ2-1; the D is unclear. Germline lookup yields CDR1 LNHDA and CDR2 SQIVND (reference sequence). V shed 2 bases and J shed 0 bases, with 8 bases lying between them. The CDR3 length is 15 residues. The DNA of the CDR3 is TGTGCCAGTAGTATACTTTGGAGCTCCTACAATGAGCAGTTCTTC. It specifies CASSILWSSYNEQFF. Combining the CDR3 with reference TRBV19 and TRBJ2-1 gives the whole variable domain DGGITQSPKYLFRKEGQNVTLSCEQNLNHDAMYWYRQDPGQGLRLIYYSQIVNDFQKGDIAEGYSVSREKKESFPLTVTSAQKNPTAFYLCASSILWSSYNEQFFGPGTRLTVL.

The J gene is TRBJ2-1, the V gene TRBV27; 11 positions match TRBD1. Trimming cost V 7 bases and J 8 bases; bases outside gene matches: 10. CDR3 length: 15 amino acids. The germline V gene encodes CDR1 MNHEY and CDR2 SMNVEV (reference sequence). The CDR3 loop is CASNARDRGLDEQFF. Written as DNA, the CDR3 is TGTGCCAGCAACGCCCGGGACAGGGGGTTGGATGAGCAGTTCTTC.

V is TRBV18 and J is TRBJ1-1; D might be TRBD1 (6 bases). In germline, CDR1 is KGHSH, CDR2 LQKENI. Trimming left V 3 bases short and J 6 bases short, with 14 bases between. The CDR3 sequence is 14 residues long. In DNA form, the CDR3 reads TGTGCCAGCTCACCCATCGGGGGGCTCGCTGAAGCTTTCTTT. It is translated as CASSPIGGLAEAFF. Together with reference TRBV18 and TRBJ1-1, the CDR3 gives the full variable domain: NAGVMQNPRHLVRRRGQEARLRCSPMKGHSHVYWYRQLPEEGLKFMVYLQKENIIDESGMPKERFSAEFPKEGPSILRIQQVVRGDSAAYFCASSPIGGLAEAFFGQGTRLTVV.

V is TRBV3-1 (or the pseudogene TRBV3-2) and J is TRBJ2-5; TRBD1 might be the D (6 bases). The germline CDR1 and CDR2 sequences are LGHDT and YNNKEL (reference sequence). Deletions cut 5 bases from V and 1 base from J, with 14 bases between. The CDR3 sequence is 15 residues long. Written as DNA, the CDR3 is TGTGCCAGCAGCTATGGAACAGGGAGCCAAGAGACCCAGTACTTC. Translation gives CASSYGTGSQETQYF.

This clone was seen just once. The rearrangement links TRBV2 to TRBJ1-2; D gene ambiguous. Germline V gene sequence: CDR1 SNHLY, CDR2 FYNNEI. V lost 11 bases and J 3 bases, leaving 16 bases between the germline ends. This CDR3 is built from 13 residues. The CDR3 spells CAGLGLNHYGYTF. CDR3 coding DNA: TGTGCCGGCCTCGGACTGAATCACTATGGCTACACCTTC.

The genes are TRBV11-2 and TRBJ1-6, with TRBD1 matching over 9 bases. V shed 5 bases, J shed 5 bases, and the junction held 13 bases outside the gene matches. The length of the CDR3 is 18 residues. Germline V gene sequence: CDR1 SGHAT, CDR2 FQNNGV. Written as DNA, the CDR3 is TGTGCCAGCAGCCCCCCCCGCGGGACAGGGTCGAATAATTCACCCCTCCACTTT. Its protein is CASSPPRGTGSNNSPLHF.

This clone was seen only once. The rearrangement links TRBV12-3 or TRBV12-4 to TRBJ2-5; D gene uncertain. Trimming cost V 3 bases and J 3 bases, with 8 bases left between them. This CDR3 comprises 13 residues. The chain's CDR3 is CASSFWSEETQYF. The CDR3 DNA reads TGTGCCAGCAGTTTTTGGTCAGAAGAGACCCAGTACTTC.

The chain employs TRBV18 and TRBJ2-3, with 7 bases lining up with TRBD2. The V gene's germline CDR1 is KGHSH and CDR2 LQKENI. The junction had 8 bases not matched to a gene; V was cut back by 3 bases and J by 2 bases. CDR3 length: 16 amino acids. The CDR3 DNA reads as TGTGCCAGCTCACCGCGTCTAGCGGATAACACAGATACGCAGTATTTT. Protein product: CASSPRLADNTDTQYF.

On this clone: Other nucleotide sequences in the sample specify the same CDR3. The CDR3 loop reads CASSLESSYNSPLHF. The CDR3 nucleotides are TGCGCCAGCAGCCTGGAGAGCTCCTATAATTCACCCCTCCACTTT. The rearrangement uses TRBV5-1 and TRBJ1-6; D unresolved. The CDR3 consists of 15 residues. The germline V gene encodes CDR1 SGHRS and CDR2 YFSETQ. V gave up 4 bases and J gave up 0 bases, with 8 bases separating them. Together with reference TRBV5-1 and TRBJ1-6, the CDR3 gives the full variable domain: KAGVTQTPRYLIKTRGQQVTLSCSPISGHRSVSWYQQTPGQGLQFLFEYFSETQRNKGNFPGRFSGRQFSNSRSEMNVSTLELGDSALYLCASSLESSYNSPLHFGNGTRLTVT.

The chain has TRBV5-1 and TRBJ1-1; TRBD1 matches at 7 bases. The CDR3 has 13 amino acids. From germline, CDR1 is SGHRS and CDR2 YFSETQ. Trimming at V came to 0 bases and at J to 7 bases, leaving 3 bases not matched to a gene. The CDR3 region is CASSLAGGSEAFF. The CDR3 coding sequence is TGCGCCAGCAGCTTGGCAGGGGGAAGTGAAGCTTTCTTT.

The genes are TRBV27 and TRBJ2-5; D is possibly TRBD1 (6 bases). Germline CDR1 is MNHEY and CDR2 is SMNVEV (reference sequence). V lost 4 bases, J lost 5 bases, and 17 bases lay in between. The CDR3 consists of 15 residues. DNA for the CDR3: TGTGCCAGCAGTTCACAGGGTCCCACTGGGGAGACCCAGTACTTC. It codes for CASSSQGPTGETQYF.

This CDR3 reads CASSSRDRGHEQYF. Written as DNA, the CDR3 is TGTGCCAGCAGCTCCAGGGACAGGGGGCACGAGCAGTACTTC. This sequence joins TRBV7-8 and TRBJ2-7, with 12 positions matching TRBD1. Germline loops: CDR1 SGHVS, CDR2 FQNEAQ. The V segment lost 4 bases and the J segment 5 bases; nucleotides outside the gene matches: 3. The CDR3 contains 14 residues.

The chain has TRBV19 and TRBJ2-7; 7 bases line up with TRBD1. After removal of 2 bases from V and 1 base from J, the junction contained 5 bases not matched to a gene. CDR1 and CDR2 from the germline V gene are LNHDA and SQIVND (reference sequence). The CDR3 runs 15 residues. In nucleotides, the CDR3 is TGTGCCAGTAGTATACTTCGGGGACAGTCCTACGAGCAGTACTTC. Translation: CASSILRGQSYEQYF.

The chain has TRBV15 and TRBJ2-7, with 7 bases matching TRBD2. Germline V gives CDR1 LNHNV, CDR2 YYDKDF (reference sequence). CDR3 size: 16 residues. Trimming cost V 5 bases and J 3 bases; bases outside gene matches: 13. As DNA, the CDR3 is TGTGCCACCAGCGCTAACCCGGCTAGCGGAAACTACGAGCAGTACTTC. This translates into CATSANPASGNYEQYF.

This chain uses TRBV11-2 with TRBJ2-3; perhaps TRBD2 as D (6 bases). The CDR3 is made up of 12 amino acids. Per germline, CDR1 SGHAT and CDR2 FQNNGV. Between the trimmed V and J ends, which lost 7 bases and 8 bases, there was a span of 13 bases. Here the CDR3 DNA reads TGTGCCAGCACCCCGAGGGAGGTTACGCAGTATTTT. Encoded protein: CASTPREVTQYF.

CDR3 loop: CASSIGGPSGELFF. The CDR3 DNA follows: TGTGCCAGTAGTATAGGCGGGCCCTCCGGGGAGCTGTTTTTT. J is TRBJ2-2 and V is TRBV19; D possibly corresponds to TRBD2 (5 bases). Germline CDR1 reads LNHDA; CDR2 reads SQIVND (reference sequence). V lost 1 base and J lost 6, with 9 bases in between. This CDR3 is built from 14 residues.

V is TRBV19 and J is TRBJ1-5; weak D call: TRBD1 (5 bases). The CDR3 is 15 amino acids. Trimming stripped 3 bases from V and 0 bases from J, with 9 bases between. Germline assignment: CDR1 LNHDA and CDR2 SQIVND (reference sequence). The CDR3 loop is CASSISGNSNQPQHF. CDR3 coding DNA: TGTGCCAGTAGTATTTCAGGGAATAGCAATCAGCCCCAGCATTTT.

The V and J genes are TRBV11-1 and TRBJ2-7; 7 nucleotides match TRBD2. J lost 8 bases, V lost 5 bases, and 18 bases had no gene match. Germline CDR1 SGHAT, CDR2 FQDESV (reference sequence). The CDR3 extends over 16 amino acids. CDR3 sequence: CASSPGGRAPISKQYF. CDR3 nucleotides: TGTGCCAGCAGCCCGGGGGGACGGGCCCCTATCAGCAAGCAGTACTTC. Variable domain in full (rest from reference TRBV11-1 and TRBJ2-7): EAEVAQSPRYKITEKSQAVAFWCDPISGHATLYWYRQILGQGPELLVQFQDESVVDDSQLPKDRFSAERLKGVDSTLKIQPAELGDSAMYLCASSPGGRAPISKQYFGPGTRLTVT.

This chain uses TRBV29-1 with TRBJ1-2; D unresolved. V was trimmed by 6 bases and J by 3 bases, leaving 8 bases between them. The CDR3 spans 11 residues. Germline CDR1 and CDR2: SQVTM and ANQGSEA. The CDR3 coding sequence is TGCAGCGTCACTCCGGACTATGGCTACACCTTC. This codes for CSVTPDYGYTF.

This chain links TRBV28 with TRBJ2-7; the D is unclear. Per the germline V gene, CDR1 is MDHEN and CDR2 is SYDVKM. The V and J ends lost 1 base and 1 base respectively, with 8 bases between them. The CDR3 runs to 14 residues. CDR3 nucleotide sequence: TGTGCCAGCAGTTTATTTGACTCTTCCTACGAGCAGTACTTC. The encoded protein is CASSLFDSSYEQYF.

The chain uses TRBV19 and TRBJ1-2; D is undetermined. CDR1 is LNHDA, CDR2 SQIVND, per germline (reference sequence). Trimming pared 5 bases from V and 8 bases from J, leaving 15 bases between. CDR3 length: 13 amino acids. CDR3 amino acids: CASSLSGILGYTF. CDR3 sequence (DNA): TGTGCCAGTAGTTTGTCGGGGATTTTAGGCTACACCTTC.

This rearrangement joins TRBV9 to TRBJ2-7, with 10 bases lining up with TRBD2. Unmatched junction bases numbered 6, after V lost 3 bases and J lost 6 bases. Germline loops: CDR1 SGDLS, CDR2 YYNGEE. This CDR3 contains 14 residues. The CDR3 DNA sequence: TGTGCCAGCAGCGGGGGGACTAGCGTCTCCGAGCAGTACTTC. It encodes CASSGGTSVSEQYF.